This is a list of T cell receptor beta chains from one sample in a study of blood T cell repertoires in COVID-19. TCRdb's copy holds only in-frame clones and misses some; the assay was immunoSEQ multiplex PCR. The sample shows 310,000 or so clones, around 83% of them seen only once. The specimen was peripheral blood. All receptors derive from a woman aged 45 to 65 with acute or convalescent COVID-19. Each CDR3 is given with its conserved first and last residue. D genes are given only for firm matches. Rows may omit the clone size; those that give it use once, few, many or a size class.

DNA: TGTGCCAGCAAACCTTGGGCCAACACCGGGGAGCTGTTTTTT; CDR3: CASKPWANTGELFF; size: few; D: -; J: TRBJ2-2; V: TRBV2
DNA: TGTGCCAGCAGTTACGTGGGAGTTACCTACGAGCAGTACTTC; CDR3: CASSYVGVTYEQYF; size: -; D: -; J: TRBJ2-7; V: TRBV6-2/TRBV6-3
DNA: TGTGCCAGCAGCCGGATAGGGACAGGGGGAGTCGAGCAGTACTTC; CDR3: CASSRIGTGGVEQYF; size: -; D: TRBD1; J: TRBJ2-7; V: TRBV5-6
DNA: TGTGCCAGTAGTATGAGGCCGGGGTCCGGGAACACTGAAGCTTTCTTT; CDR3: CASSMRPGSGNTEAFF; size: -; D: -; J: TRBJ1-1; V: TRBV19
DNA: TGTGCCAGTACCAAAATCTTTGGGACAGTAGGCTACACCATATATTTT; CDR3: CASTKIFGTVGYTIYF; size: -; D: TRBD1; J: TRBJ1-3; V: TRBV19
DNA: TGTGCCAGCAGCTTGGGAGCGGGTGCCAAAAACATTCAGTACTTC; CDR3: CASSLGAGAKNIQYF; size: -; D: -; J: TRBJ2-4; V: TRBV5-6
DNA: TGTGCCAGCAGCCAGTCTTTGGACATGTACGGCACTGAAGCTTTCTTT; CDR3: CASSQSLDMYGTEAFF; size: -; D: -; J: TRBJ1-1; V: TRBV4-2
DNA: TGCAGCGTTGTTTTTTTTGAAGCGACAGGGGGAAGTGGAGAGACCCAGTACTTC; CDR3: CSVVFFEATGGSGETQYF; size: -; D: TRBD1; J: TRBJ2-5; V: TRBV29-1
DNA: TGCGCCAGCAGCCGGACTAGCGGGGACTACGAGCAGTACTTC; CDR3: CASSRTSGDYEQYF; size: once; D: TRBD2; J: TRBJ2-7; V: TRBV5-1
DNA: TGTGCCAGCAGCTTGGAATTCTCGGACACTGATAACTATGGCTACACCTTC; CDR3: CASSLEFSDTDNYGYTF; size: -; D: -; J: TRBJ1-2; V: TRBV5-4
DNA: TGTGCCAGTTCTCAACCGCGGGAGAGAGACTACGAGCAGTACTTC; CDR3: CASSQPRERDYEQYF; size: -; D: TRBD2; J: TRBJ2-7; V: TRBV19
DNA: TGCGCCAGCAGGGACGGGATTGCTGGAAACACCATATATTTT; CDR3: CASRDGIAGNTIYF; size: -; D: -; J: TRBJ1-3; V: TRBV5-1